This T cell receptor beta chain derives from a study of cytomegalovirus exposure and HLA in healthy donors (TCRdb year 2017). Looking at the study overall: According to an earlier analysis of around 600 of the donors, roughly 180 million T cells yielded 95 million to 140 million unique TCR beta sequences and less than 300 Gb of sequence data. Alongside the repertoire data, information on donor age, sex, ethnicity and CMV serostatus was compiled. HLA typing included class I and class II loci at four-digit resolution. The number of typed donors differed by locus: about 620-630 for A, B, C, DRB1 and DQB1; about 520 for DQA1; approximately 600 for DPA1; and roughly 490 for DPB1. The later analysis used no new phenotypic data to find candidate immune exposures, relying instead on TCR beta sequences and their occurrence across donors. An early release covering roughly 600 HLA-typed donors comprised about 290 gigabases of sequencing data and approximately 80 million unique TCR sequences. The study used immunosequencing to profile the T cell repertoires of approximately 630 subjects and linked those repertoires to cytomegalovirus serostatus. To study patterns of TCR occurrence, a later analysis re-analyzed previously published TCR beta repertoires from more than 550 donors and added high-resolution HLA genotyping. Several DR-DQ haplotypes were treated as single units for association and clustering because of strong linkage in the cohort. The genetic ancestry cluster associated with self-reported Caucasian donors included 80% to 90% of the 350 to 500 genotyped donors. In a later genetic analysis, genome-wide SNP genotypes for about 55% of the roughly 670 donors were used, and that subset was treated as a discovery cohort. High-throughput TCR immunosequencing, statistical association of individual TCRs with disease status, and machine learning were combined to predict cytomegalovirus infection status. An earlier analysis of 500 to 750 of the donors applied high-throughput TCR beta sequencing to assess whether each TCR beta V gene segment acted as functional or pseudogenic. Every repertoire in the discovery cohort had been generated on one and the same sequencing platform. In addition to the first cohort of 666 subjects, a separate validation cohort of approximately 110 different subjects was used. The aim of the study was to test whether cataloging public T cell receptors could identify signatures of past pathogen exposure. On average, roughly 240,000 unique TCR beta nucleotide sequences were sequenced per donor among several hundred genotyped donors of the cohort, with roughly 18% of those sequences being non-productive.

V is clipped by 2 bases and J by 9 bases, and the sequence between their germline boundaries is 11 bases long. Via the germline V gene, CDR1 is MRHNA and CDR2 SNTAGT. The CDR3 runs 13 amino acids, cysteine and phenylalanine included. Just CDR3 DNA is preserved here, 39 bases in frame from base 1. The method was the immunoSEQ multiplex PCR assay. The multiplex PCR relied on a mix of 60 forward primers for TCR Vbeta segments and 13 reverse primers for TCR Jbeta segments. Amplification of the CDR3 region of rearranged TCR beta genes was performed with a multiplex PCR assay on genomic DNA. On the Illumina HiSeq System, the amplified TCR beta libraries were sequenced as 87-base-pair reads. The paper's data handling went like this. Across the roughly 670 repertoires, a later analysis counted approximately 75 million unique TCR beta chains, some 11 million of which were shared by at least two donors. Raw reads were error-corrected and collapsed into unique sequences by a nearest-neighbor algorithm in which closely related sequences were merged to remove PCR and sequencing errors. V, D and J gene segments were assigned by aligning CDR3 sequences to IMGT reference sequences. For a sequence to be retained, a match of at least six nucleotides was required to both a V gene segment and a J gene segment. Rearrangements were called productive when the CDR3 lacked stop codons and stayed in frame with V and J; all others were non-productive. Following IMGT convention, CDR3 was defined as the stretch from the second conserved V-encoded cysteine to the conserved J-encoded phenylalanine. In an earlier analysis of approximately 500 of the donors, sequences lacking an unambiguous match to a single V gene segment were excluded. In an earlier analysis of 587 of the donors, a V segment was called functional when productive rearrangements were above 56.7%, and segregating when the standard deviation between donors exceeded 5%. To diagnose cytomegalovirus status from the catalog of TCR beta chain sequences, a statistical classification framework was built. V and J gene assignment, in a later analysis, came from comparing TCR nucleotide sequences with IMGT/GENE-DB human TR gene sequences. Using the TCRdist pipeline, a later analysis assigned CDR3 sequences along with most-parsimonious VDJ recombination scenarios. In a later analysis, every TCR beta chain was defined by the combination of its CDR3 amino acid sequence and its V-gene family, and reads without a unique V-gene family were dropped. As a way to deal with suspected cross-contamination and a sequencing artifact, a later analysis dropped 592 nucleotide sequences that were highly shared and had low generation probability. A later analysis calculated a clonal expansion index for each public chain from normalized within-repertoire ranks of inferred template counts. Generation probabilities in a later analysis came from a VDJ recombination model fitted to out-of-frame rearrangements, and those results were checked against IGoR. A later analysis scored TCR-TCR, TCR-HLA and TCR-CMV co-occurrence with hypergeometric tests, applying a repertoire-size bias correction to TCR pairs. False discovery rates were estimated in a later analysis by permuting HLA or CMV assignments 20 times. In a later analysis, co-occurring TCRs were grouped using DBSCAN, with TCRdist sequence similarity added in when clustering inside HLA-allele-positive subsets. Repertoires with fewer than 30,000 or more than 120,000 public chains, plus five repertoires with anomalous nucleotide sharing, were excluded from co-occurrence clustering. TCRdb holds this immuneACCESS table with in-frame rearrangements only. Some clones are missing; in checked studies, unresolved V genes explain under half, and the rest has no known cause. For V, J and clone size, that table is used; D and trimming come from the DNA. The sample yields roughly 200,000 clones; approximately 70% were counted once. The biggest ten clones account for 2% to 3% of the sample.

The cohort comprised fewer than 700 healthy bone marrow donors. Cohort members were all nominally healthy when sampled, although unrecorded immune exposures were likely present. The donor was CMV seropositive and was included in the group of some 290 seropositive cohort members. A peripheral blood sample was provided by each donor, and peripheral blood mononuclear cells were used for TCR beta sequencing. Genomic DNA extraction from the blood cell samples was performed with the Qiagen DNeasy Blood Extraction Kit. Study-level results and caveats: A further reported finding was that TCR beta sequences accurately predicted the HLA-A and HLA-B alleles for most subjects in the first cohort. Strong co-occurrence of HLA alleles, especially DR and DQ, made assigning TCR associations to individual alleles difficult. Roughly 17 rarely observed V segments, including chromosome 9 orphons, were excluded from the earlier analysis of several hundred of the donors because counts were too low. Compared with equally common non-associated chains, HLA-associated TCR beta chains in a later analysis were more clonally expanded and had lower generation probabilities. Broadly in line with IMGT annotations, most TCR beta V segments showed up in productive rearrangements about 87% or about 30% of the time in an earlier analysis of under 700 of the donors. Across donors, most TCR sequences were observed very rarely, whereas some public TCRs were present in many individuals. Compared with the roughly 670-donor mean, donors in an Asian-associated ancestry cluster had fewer N-insertions in productive TCRs, according to a later genetic analysis. A later analysis associated 15,000 or so TCR beta sequences with specific HLA alleles at a false discovery rate of 0.05. In a later genetic analysis, a missense DCLRE1C variant was associated with V-gene and J-gene trimming of TCR beta chains, and the association was replicated in an independent cohort. In vitro tests confirmed that three of the cytomegalovirus-associated TCR beta chains recognize cytomegalovirus antigens. According to a later analysis, most CMV-associated TCR beta chains appeared to be HLA-restricted, and the HLA associations seemed to be driven largely by CMV exposure. Cytomegalovirus status was reported to be diagnosed by the classifier with high specificity and sensitivity in both the original and validation cohorts. Some IMGT-functional V segments, including TRBV6-2 and TRBV6-3, could not be told apart with the 87-base-pair reads, so those segments were excluded. A group of highly shared sequence variants was considered likely to be a technical artifact of the sequencing pipeline. A later analysis reported that several top co-occurrence clusters appeared linked to parvovirus B19, influenza, CMV and Epstein-Barr virus. CMV serostatus was the only immune exposure information available for the cohort. This cohort had only TCR beta chains sequenced, and the lack of alpha or paired-chain data limited which features could be detected. In a later analysis, the rate of TCR association differed among HLA loci, with DRB1 alleles having the most associated TCRs and HLA-C alleles having the fewest. The presence/absence analyses assumed that sequencing depth was roughly uniform across donors, and that assumption may not be true. A total of 150 or so TCR beta chains were listed by the study as associated with cytomegalovirus. According to the authors, the approach could potentially be generalized to other disease states and immunological phenotypes. Correlated functional status among segregating V segments might be attributable to linkage disequilibrium, but an unknown experimental factor could not be ruled out. Because some donors lacked HLA typing at each locus, the association tests relied only on the typed subset.

This clone occurred once. The antigen it binds to is not known. Base quality data are lacking; no much larger clone is found one base away. This sequence uses TRBV6-4 and TRBJ2-1, with the D gene call left open. This clonotype was obtained from a man between 40 and 49 years old in good health and CMV-seropositive. The sequenced material came from PBMCs. The DNA is as follows: TGTGCCAGCAGTGACCGAACAGAAGGTGAGCAGTTCTTC. Its protein product is CASSDRTEGEQFF.